This TCR beta chain was captured in a study of blood T cell repertoires in COVID-19. Participants came from 20 to 25 US areas, aged roughly 18 to 89 years. All exposed participants met a person with COVID-19 within 2 weeks before entering the study. Profiled with immunoSEQ multiplex PCR; TCRdb holds only in-frame clones, not every one. Seen here are under 250,000 clones, about 87% observed once, and the top ten hold around 3.6%. This clone was counted a single time. The CDR3 has 14 residues. The ends were cut back, 4 bases at V and 5 bases at J, with 9 bases in the middle. The germline V gene encodes CDR1 SNHLY and CDR2 FYNNEI.

V is TRBV2 and J is TRBJ1-6; D uncertain. This sequence originates from a woman younger than 45 who had been exposed to COVID-19. Sample: PBMCs or T cells enriched from blood (not recorded which). CDR3 nucleotides: TGTGCCAGCAGTGGGCTCACCCATAATTCACCCCTCCACTTT. Protein sequence: CASSGLTHNSPLHF.